Listed here are 32 T cell receptor beta chains from one sample, sequenced in a study of blood T cells in healthy people across ages. A second roughly 6 to 12 cycle PCR used barcoded and J-beta primers. TCRdb fed the 5' RACE reads into MiXCR, producing one record per CDR3 protein. In the table there are about 570,000 distinct CDR3 sequences, 27% of which are singletons. The sequenced sample consisted of blood. These receptors were collected from a woman in her 70s in good health.

The chain is built from TRBV7-6 and TRBJ2-7, with 8 bases aligning to TRBD1. This CDR3 contains 17 residues. V shed 2 bases and J 1 base; nucleotides not matched to a gene: 10. The V gene's germline CDR1 is SGHVS and CDR2 FNYEAQ. The DNA of the CDR3 is TGTGCCAGCAGCTTAAAGACGGGACAGGAGGCATCCTACGAGCAGTACTTC. It yields the protein CASSLKTGQEASYEQYF.

The chain uses TRBV20-1 and TRBJ1-4, with 9 bases lining up with TRBD1. The V segment lost 2 bases and the J segment 5 bases; nucleotides outside the gene matches: 3. CDR1 DFQATT and CDR2 SNEGSKA come from the germline V gene (reference sequence). The CDR3 covers 14 residues. CDR3 sequence (DNA): TGCAGTGCTAGAACCGGGACAGGGAATGAAAAACTGTTTTTT. This sequence encodes CSARTGTGNEKLFF.

The chain employs TRBV20-1 and TRBJ2-5; a weak D match, TRBD2 (5 bases). This CDR3 contains 15 residues. V lost 1 base, J lost 1 base, and 13 bases lay in between. CDR1 and CDR2 (germline): DFQATT, SNEGSKA (reference sequence). Here the CDR3 reads CSARGNADSQETQYF. As DNA, the CDR3 is TGCAGTGCTAGAGGCAACGCGGACTCCCAAGAGACCCAGTACTTC.

DNA of the CDR3: TGTGCCATCACATCAGCGGGGGGAAACTACGAGCAGTACTTC. This encodes CAITSAGGNYEQYF. The chain links TRBV10-3 to TRBJ2-7; 9 nucleotides agree with TRBD2. CDR3 length: 14 amino acids. After removal of 7 bases from V and 3 bases from J, the junction contained 7 bases not matched to a gene. Germline lookup yields CDR1 ENHRY and CDR2 SYGVKD.

This rearrangement joins TRBV20-1 to TRBJ1-1; weak D call: TRBD1 (6 bases). CDR3 size: 14 residues. The ends were cut back, 0 bases at V and 8 bases at J, with 16 bases in the middle. CDR1 and CDR2 from the germline V gene are DFQATT and SNEGSKA (reference sequence). The CDR3 loop reads CSARDYRVILEAFF. The CDR3 DNA reads as TGCAGTGCTAGAGATTACAGGGTAATACTCGAAGCTTTCTTT.

There are a few counts of this clonotype. Possible read error: a much larger clone is one base away. CDR3 DNA: TGTGCCAGCAGCCGCGGGAGACTAGCGGGAAGACAGTACTTC. It codes for CASSRGRLAGRQYF. V gene TRBV3-1 combines with J gene TRBJ2-5; TRBD2 matches 11 bases. From germline, CDR1 is LGHDT and CDR2 YNNKEL (reference sequence). Trimming removed 4 bases from V and 11 bases from J; junction bases left unmatched: 9. The CDR3 extends over 14 amino acids.

About this clonotype itself: The junction departs from germline at one end; a sequencing error may be responsible. The chain has TRBV5-1 and TRBJ2-1, with D possibly called TRBD1 or TRBD2 (5 bases each). This CDR3 comprises 15 residues. Germline V CDR1 and CDR2: SGHRS, YFSETQ. CDR3 in DNA: TGCGCCCGCAGCCCCCTGGGGGTTTCCTACAATGAGCAGTTCTTC. It is translated as CARSPLGVSYNEQFF.

The chain links TRBV20-1 to TRBJ1-4, with D possibly matching TRBD1 (5 bases). The V end lost 4 bases, the J end lost 4 bases, and 19 bases lay between the germline ends. Germline CDR1 DFQATT, CDR2 SNEGSKA (reference sequence). CDR3 length equals 16 residues. CDR3 loop: CSAKGIPRDGNEKLFF. In nucleotides, the CDR3 is TGCAGTGCTAAAGGTATACCTCGGGACGGTAATGAAAAACTGTTTTTT.

A few counts support this clonotype. V gene TRBV6-2 or TRBV6-3 combines with J gene TRBJ2-7; D is unclear. V dropped 6 bases and J dropped 3 bases, with 12 bases sitting between them. Germline assignment: CDR1 MNHEY and CDR2 SVGEGT. CDR3 length: 13 residues. Written as DNA, the CDR3 is TGTGCCAGCAGCCCGCAGACCAACTACGAGCAGTACTTC. Amino acids: CASSPQTNYEQYF.

The V gene is TRBV5-1, the J gene TRBJ1-2, with D maybe TRBD1 (5 bases). Germline V gives CDR1 SGHRS, CDR2 YFSETQ. V lost 3 bases and J lost 4, with 13 bases in between. The CDR3 has 14 residues. The CDR3 region is CASSSTAGSYGYTF. CDR3 DNA sequence: TGCGCCAGCAGCTCGACAGCGGGGAGCTATGGCTACACCTTC.

The chain is built from TRBV20-1 and TRBJ1-3, with 7 bases matching TRBD1. CDR3 size: 18 residues. Looked up from germline, CDR1 is DFQATT and CDR2 is SNEGSKA (reference sequence). J lost 0 bases, V lost 2 bases, and 13 bases had no gene match. The CDR3 DNA follows: TGCAGTGCTAGACCTTTCGGACAGGTTTTCGGCTCTGGAAACACCATATATTTT. This translates into CSARPFGQVFGSGNTIYF.

The chain uses TRBV20-1 and TRBJ1-1; a possible D gene is TRBD1 (5 bases). This CDR3 region has 14 residues. V was pared by 2 bases and J by 11 bases, with 21 bases between. Germline V gives CDR1 DFQATT, CDR2 SNEGSKA (reference sequence). This CDR3 is CSARSLTRDLEAFF. The CDR3 nucleotides are TGCAGTGCTAGATCCCTAACTCGGGACTTAGAGGCTTTCTTT.

The chain joins TRBV14 to TRBJ1-1; D not certain. The germline V gene has CDR1 SGHDN and CDR2 FVKESK. This CDR3 has 13 amino acids. The germline V and J ends were trimmed by 5 bases and 10 bases, with 17 bases remaining between them. The CDR3 here is CASSSAFTGGAFF. The CDR3 region has the DNA TGTGCCAGCAGCTCCGCCTTCACTGGTGGAGCTTTCTTT.

This rearrangement joins TRBV7-2 to TRBJ2-5; D unclear. Germline CDR1 SGHTA, CDR2 FQGNSA. The V end lost 1 base, the J end lost 4 bases, and 7 bases lay between the germline ends. This CDR3 comprises 13 residues. In DNA form, the CDR3 reads TGTGCCAGCAGCTTAGAGTTTACAGAGACCCAGTACTTC. Translation gives CASSLEFTETQYF.

The chain carries TRBV29-1 and TRBJ1-1, with D possibly TRBD1 on 6 matching bases. V was cut by 2 bases and J by 5 bases, with 15 bases left in between. The length of the CDR3 is 14 residues. CDR1 and CDR2 from the germline V gene are SQVTM and ANQGSEA. The CDR3 coding sequence is TGCAGCGTTGAAAGGGGGGGAAGGAGGACTGAAGCTTTCTTT. Amino acids: CSVERGGRRTEAFF.

The chain carries TRBV6-1 and TRBJ2-7; TRBD1 might be the D (5 bases). V was pared by 7 bases and J by 3 bases, with 16 bases between. Germline lookup yields CDR1 MNHNS and CDR2 SASEGT. The CDR3 spans 14 residues. The CDR3 is CASTQGLRFYEQYF. The CDR3 nucleotides read TGTGCCAGCACCCAGGGATTAAGGTTCTACGAGCAGTACTTC.

This clonotype was detected only a few times. The chain links TRBV4-1 to TRBJ1-2, with D possibly matching TRBD1 (6 bases). V was pared by 0 bases and J by 5 bases, with 16 bases between. Per the germline V gene, CDR1 is MGHRA and CDR2 is YSYEKL. The CDR3 extends over 16 amino acids. The DNA of the CDR3 is TGCGCCAGCAGCCAAGAAGAGAGGGGGACGGGGTATGGCTACACCTTC. Translated: CASSQEERGTGYGYTF.

J is TRBJ1-1 and V is TRBV30; a weak D match, TRBD1 (6 bases). Deletions cut 2 bases from V and 4 bases from J, with 11 bases between. The CDR3 is made up of 13 amino acids. From germline, CDR1 is GTSNPN and CDR2 SVGIG (reference sequence). The CDR3 loop is CAWSYWTATEAFF. CDR3 DNA: TGTGCCTGGAGTTATTGGACAGCCACTGAAGCTTTCTTT.

This clonotype was found a few times. The J gene is TRBJ1-6, the V gene TRBV5-1, with unresolved D. Germline V CDR1 and CDR2: SGHRS, YFSETQ. The CDR3 has 16 residues. Trimming pared 0 bases from V and 0 bases from J, leaving 7 bases between. CDR3 nucleotides: TGCGCCAGCAGCTTGGTTAGCGCCTCCTATAATTCACCCCTCCACTTT. Residues: CASSLVSASYNSPLHF.

In its sample, this clonotype was seen many times. The rearrangement joins TRBV12-3 or TRBV12-4 to TRBJ2-5, with 7 positions matching TRBD1. Trimming took 2 bases from V and 7 from J; bases not matched to a gene: 7. This CDR3 contains 14 residues. CDR3 region: CASSLIGGEGTQYF. In DNA, the CDR3 is TGTGCCAGCAGTTTAATAGGGGGCGAAGGGACCCAGTACTTC.

This clonotype was found a few times. The V call is TRBV20-1, the J call TRBJ1-1; 7 nucleotides match TRBD1. The CDR3 runs 15 residues. V shed 3 bases, J shed 4 bases, and the junction held 11 bases outside the gene matches. From germline, CDR1 is DFQATT and CDR2 SNEGSKA (reference sequence). CDR3 loop: CSARDHRGGGTEAFF. The DNA for the CDR3 is TGCAGTGCTAGGGATCACAGGGGAGGAGGCACTGAAGCTTTCTTT.

The chain links TRBV15 to TRBJ2-7, with 9 positions matching TRBD2. In germline, CDR1 is LNHNV, CDR2 YYDKDF (reference sequence). The CDR3 spans 15 residues. After removal of 0 bases from V and 2 bases from J, the junction contained 2 bases not matched to a gene. The CDR3 here is CATSRDSGGPYEQYF. The DNA for the CDR3 is TGTGCCACCAGCAGAGATAGCGGGGGTCCCTACGAGCAGTACTTC.

V is TRBV20-1 and J is TRBJ2-5; 7 bases are a match to TRBD1. The J segment lost 4 bases and the V segment lost 5 bases, leaving 7 bases of the junction unmatched. The V gene's germline CDR1 is DFQATT and CDR2 SNEGSKA (reference sequence). CDR3 length equals 13 residues. The CDR3 nucleotides are TGCAGTGCTGACAGGGTAGTTGGAGAGACCCAGTACTTC. Translated: CSADRVVGETQYF.

V gene TRBV4-3 combines with J gene TRBJ2-7; possibly TRBD1 for D (7 bases). V was shortened by 6 bases and J by 3 bases, with 18 bases between the two germline ends. The CDR3 extends over 15 amino acids. The V gene's germline CDR1 is LGHNA and CDR2 YSLEER. CDR3 sequence (DNA): TGCGCCAGCAGATTCGCCCCAGGGGGGATCTACGAGCAGTACTTC. Protein sequence: CASRFAPGGIYEQYF.

The gene calls are TRBV6-5 and TRBJ2-2; tentative D call: TRBD2 (6 bases). The V gene's germline CDR1 is MNHEY and CDR2 SVGAGI. The CDR3 has 15 amino acids. The V end was cut by 5 bases, the J end by 3 bases, with 13 bases between. CDR3 amino acids: CASSVREPHTGELFF. The CDR3 DNA follows: TGTGCCAGCAGTGTCCGGGAGCCCCACACCGGGGAGCTGTTTTTT.

There are many counts of this clonotype. The V gene is TRBV20-1, the J gene TRBJ2-1, with TRBD1 matching 7 bases. The DNA end is more similar to TRBJ2-5, so the J call may be wrong. This CDR3 comprises 13 residues. Germline V gene sequence: CDR1 DFQATT, CDR2 SNEGSKA (reference sequence). The CDR3 DNA reads as TGCAGTGCCTACGACAGGGCAAAAGAGACCCAGTACTTC. It translates to CSAYDRAKETQYF.

This clonotype showed up just once. This rearrangement joins TRBV6-6 to TRBJ2-3; D assignment may be TRBD1 or TRBD2 (5 bases each). The germline V and J ends were trimmed by 11 bases and 4 bases, with 10 bases remaining between them. The CDR3 runs 11 residues. From germline, CDR1 is MNHNY and CDR2 SVGAGI (reference sequence). The CDR3 DNA sequence: TGTGCCGGGGGTGGCGCAGATACGCAGTATTTT. Its protein is CAGGGADTQYF.

The chain has TRBV6-5 and TRBJ2-5; 14 bases line up with TRBD2. The germline CDR1 and CDR2 sequences are MNHEY and SVGAGI. With V trimmed by 4 bases and J by 7 bases, 5 bases remained unmatched. This CDR3 comprises 15 residues. The CDR3, as DNA: TGTGCCAGCAGTTCCTACGGACTAGCGGGGGGGACCCAGTACTTC. Amino acid sequence: CASSSYGLAGGTQYF.

This clonotype was detected a few times. The chain uses TRBV7-8 and TRBJ2-2; 7 nucleotides align to TRBD2. Germline assignment: CDR1 SGHVS and CDR2 FQNEAQ. Unmatched junction bases numbered 8, after V lost 4 bases and J lost 3 bases. This CDR3 spans 16 amino acids. This chain's CDR3 is CASSWGGLRDTGELFF. CDR3 bases: TGTGCCAGCAGCTGGGGGGGACTCCGGGACACCGGGGAGCTGTTTTTT.

This clonotype was seen a few times. The gene calls are TRBV20-1 and TRBJ2-4; D perhaps matches TRBD2 (5 bases). This CDR3 comprises 15 residues. The ends were cut back, 3 bases at V and 7 bases at J, with 19 bases in the middle. Germline CDR1 DFQATT, CDR2 SNEGSKA (reference sequence). The DNA for the CDR3 is TGCAGTGCTAGCCTACGGCTACTTAGGGAGAACATTCAGTACTTC. Translation: CSASLRLLRENIQYF.

This chain connects TRBV5-1 to TRBJ1-4; 7 bases are a match to TRBD1. CDR1 and CDR2 from the germline V gene are SGHRS and YFSETQ. The J segment lost 1 base and the V segment lost 0 bases, leaving 6 bases of the junction unmatched. The CDR3 spans 17 residues. As DNA, the CDR3 is TGCGCCAGCAGCTTGGGTCCAGGGGGAATAACTAATGAAAAACTGTTTTTT. This translates into CASSLGPGGITNEKLFF.

The V gene is TRBV29-1, the J gene TRBJ2-5; maybe TRBD1 (5 bases). Germline loops: CDR1 SQVTM, CDR2 ANQGSEA. The CDR3 is made up of 12 amino acids. The V and J ends lost 2 bases and 5 bases respectively, with 9 bases between them. CDR3 amino acids: CSVERGGETQYF. The CDR3, as DNA: TGCAGCGTTGAAAGGGGCGGCGAGACCCAGTACTTC.